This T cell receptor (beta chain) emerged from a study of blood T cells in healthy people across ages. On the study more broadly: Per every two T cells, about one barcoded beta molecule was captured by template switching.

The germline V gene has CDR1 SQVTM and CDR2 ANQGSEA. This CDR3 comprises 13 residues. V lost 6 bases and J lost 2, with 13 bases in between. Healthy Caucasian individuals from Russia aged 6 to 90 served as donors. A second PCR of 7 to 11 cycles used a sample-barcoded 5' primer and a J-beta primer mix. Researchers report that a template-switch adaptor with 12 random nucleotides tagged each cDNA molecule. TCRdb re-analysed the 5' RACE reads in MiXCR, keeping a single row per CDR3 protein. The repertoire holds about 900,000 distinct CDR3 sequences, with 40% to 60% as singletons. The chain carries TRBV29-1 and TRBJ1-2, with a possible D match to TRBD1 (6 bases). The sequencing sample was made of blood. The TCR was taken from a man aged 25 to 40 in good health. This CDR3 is CSVRTVTNYGYTF. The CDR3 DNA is TGCAGCGTAAGGACAGTTACGAACTATGGCTACACCTTC.